This entry concerns a single T cell receptor (beta chain). The sample comes from a study of cytomegalovirus exposure and HLA in healthy donors. The PCR used 60 Vbeta and 13 Jbeta primers. The method was immunoSEQ multiplex PCR; TCRdb's version includes in-frame clones alone and lacks a portion of them. This sample contains some 39,000 clones. The CDR3 length is 19 residues. Germline V lookup: CDR1 MNHEY, CDR2 SMNVEV (reference sequence). Losses at the gene ends were 6 bases for V and 2 bases for J; bases not matched to a gene: 16. This chain joins TRBV27 and TRBJ2-1; 10 bases are shared with TRBD2. Sequenced: PBMCs. The TCR originated in a male donor in good health and CMV-seronegative. CDR3 loop: CASSPLHPGTSEPYNEQFF. The CDR3 nucleotides are TGTGCCAGCAGCCCCCTCCATCCCGGGACTAGCGAACCCTACAATGAGCAGTTCTTC.